Given below is one TCR beta chain in context. TCRdb independently ran MiXCR on the RT-PCR reads; one entry per CDR3 protein. This sample has roughly 960,000 distinct CDR3 sequences, with about 20% found just once. The sample comes from a study of patients and donors after allogeneic stem cell transplantation. CDR1 is SGDLS, CDR2 YYNGEE, per germline. This CDR3 spans 12 amino acids. V was trimmed by 0 bases and J by 9 bases, leaving 7 bases between them. This TCR came from a human donor who was either an allogeneic HSCT recipient or a stem cell or donor lymphocyte infusion donor (not recorded which). It is not recorded whose cells these are; they may come from a transplant donor. This rearrangement joins TRBV9 to TRBJ1-3; D call uncertain. The sequencing sample was made of blood, either unsorted or a sorted T cell fraction (not recorded which). This CDR3 is CASSVDPGTIYF. The DNA of the CDR3 is TGTGCCAGCAGCGTAGACCCGGGCACCATATATTTT.